The 8 T cell receptor beta chains given below trace back to one sample, sequenced in a study of blood T cell repertoires in COVID-19. Here immunoSEQ multiplex PCR was the method, and the copy in TCRdb shows in-frame clones only, minus some. This sample has tens of thousands of clones, with roughly four fifths found just once. Sequencing used peripheral blood. Receptors originate from a man in his forties or fifties with active or convalescent COVID-19.

The CDR3 DNA is TGTGCCAGCAGTTACCCCATCGACAGGCCACAAGCAACTAATGAAAAACTGTTTTTT. This codes for CASSYPIDRPQATNEKLFF. The chain recombines TRBV6-2 or TRBV6-3 with TRBJ1-4, with D possibly matching TRBD1 (6 bases). Germline lookup yields CDR1 MNHEY and CDR2 SVGEGT. The V end lost 2 bases, the J end lost 0 bases, and 19 bases lay between the germline ends. The CDR3 runs to 19 residues.

For the CDR3, the DNA is TGTGCCAGCAGCTTCGGACAGGGCGGATTAAGTGGCTACACCTTC. Protein: CASSFGQGGLSGYTF. The chain has TRBV7-2 and TRBJ1-2, with TRBD1 matching 8 bases. Germline assignment: CDR1 SGHTA and CDR2 FQGNSA. The CDR3 runs 15 residues. V trimming: 3 bases; J trimming: 7 bases; junction bases outside the gene matches: 10.

The J gene is TRBJ1-6, the V gene TRBV28, with 8 bases matching TRBD1. This CDR3 comprises 13 residues. Germline V gene data show CDR1 as MDHEN and CDR2 as SYDVKM. After removal of 9 bases from V and 7 bases from J, the junction contained 5 bases not matched to a gene. The CDR3 region is CASQGQANSPLHF. CDR3 in DNA: TGTGCCAGTCAGGGACAGGCCAATTCACCCCTCCACTTT.

J is TRBJ2-7 and V is TRBV6-2 or TRBV6-3; 8 bases match TRBD2. The CDR3 is 13 residues long. Germline assignment: CDR1 MNHEY and CDR2 SVGEGT. Trimming removed 5 bases from V and 6 bases from J; junction bases left unmatched: 6. CDR3 in DNA: TGTGCCAGCAGTCTAAGCGGGGGCGGCGAGCAGTACTTC. The encoded protein is CASSLSGGGEQYF.

The chain links TRBV18 to TRBJ2-7, with D perhaps TRBD1 (6 bases). The germline V gene has CDR1 KGHSH and CDR2 LQKENI. The CDR3 sequence is 13 residues long. V was pared by 5 bases and J by 3 bases, with 11 bases between. The CDR3 loop is CASSDQQGYEQYV. The CDR3 DNA reads TGTGCCAGCTCAGATCAACAGGGCTACGAGCAGTACGTC.

This chain uses TRBV6-5 with TRBJ2-7, with 13 bases aligning to TRBD2. Germline lookup yields CDR1 MNHEY and CDR2 SVGAGI. V lost 4 bases, J lost 3 bases, and 3 bases stayed unmatched. This CDR3 has 15 amino acids. This CDR3 reads CASSSRTSGGYEQYF. CDR3 bases: TGTGCCAGCAGTTCCCGGACTAGCGGGGGCTACGAGCAGTACTTC.

The V and J genes are TRBV6-2 or TRBV6-3 and TRBJ2-5; the D gene is possibly TRBD2 (6 bases). V lost 2 bases to trimming and J lost 5 bases, with 9 bases between them. The CDR3 runs 13 residues. Germline V gene data show CDR1 as MNHEY and CDR2 as SVGEGT. The CDR3 loop reads CASSYVAGETQYF. CDR3 sequence (DNA): TGTGCCAGCAGTTACGTGGCGGGGGAGACCCAGTACTTC.

This chain joins TRBV6-1 and TRBJ2-3, with D tentatively TRBD2 (6 bases). The ends were cut back, 1 base at V and 5 bases at J, with 13 bases in the middle. Per the germline V gene, CDR1 is MNHNS and CDR2 is SASEGT. The CDR3 sequence is 15 residues long. The CDR3 reads CASSEVRQGGDTQYF. The CDR3 DNA reads as TGTGCCAGCAGTGAAGTGAGGCAGGGAGGAGATACGCAGTATTTT.